A single sample gave rise to the 30 T cell receptor beta chains below, sequenced in a study of CD8 T cells in Susac syndrome. Reverse transcription of about 0.45 to 1 ug RNA used random hexamers. MiXCR, run by TCRdb on the immunoSEQ multiplex PCR reads, gives a single entry per CDR3 protein. The data hold 210,000 or so distinct CDR3 sequences, with about 94% observed a single time. The sequencing sample was made of CD4+ T cells from PBMCs. Receptors originate from a human donor with Susac syndrome.

The chain has TRBV6-5 and TRBJ2-4, with TRBD1 as a possible D gene (5 bases). The germline V gene encodes CDR1 MNHEY and CDR2 SVGAGI. CDR3 size: 16 residues. Trimming shortened V by 4 bases and J by 1 base, and 14 bases separated the two germline ends. The CDR3 loop reads CASSSTASGAKNIQYF. The CDR3 region has the DNA TGTGCCAGCAGTTCCACAGCGTCAGGGGCCAAAAACATTCAGTACTTC.

The rearrangement joins TRBV30 to TRBJ1-3; possibly TRBD1 for D (6 bases). Trimming shortened V by 0 bases and J by 5 bases, and 8 bases separated the two germline ends. CDR1 and CDR2 (germline): GTSNPN, SVGIG (reference sequence). This CDR3 spans 13 amino acids. CDR3 loop: CAWSVRGRNTIYF. DNA for the CDR3: TGTGCCTGGAGTGTCAGGGGACGAAACACCATATATTTT.

This chain uses TRBV7-3 with TRBJ1-1; no firm D call. Germline loops: CDR1 SGHTA, CDR2 FQGTGA. The CDR3 has 14 residues. V shed 5 bases and J shed 0 bases, with 10 bases lying between them. The CDR3 sequence: CASSPTSLNTEAFF. The CDR3 DNA follows: TGTGCCAGCAGCCCTACATCCCTGAACACTGAAGCTTTCTTT. The full variable domain, completed using reference TRBV7-3 and TRBJ1-1, is GAGVSQTPSNKVTEKGKYVELRCDPISGHTALYWYRQSLGQGPEFLIYFQGTGAADDSGLPNDRFFAVRPEGSVSTLKIQRTERGDSAVYLCASSPTSLNTEAFFGQGTRLTVV.

The CDR3 loop reads CASSYSYGGTEAFF. The CDR3 DNA is TGTGCCAGCAGTTACTCGTATGGGGGGACTGAAGCTTTCTTT. The chain employs TRBV6-2 or TRBV6-3 and TRBJ1-1; possible D gene TRBD1, 5 bases. The germline V gene encodes CDR1 MNHEY and CDR2 SVGEGT. The V end was cut by 0 bases, the J end by 5 bases, with 10 bases between. The CDR3 loop spans 14 amino acids.

V and J are TRBV11-3 and TRBJ2-7; 9 bases are shared with TRBD1. The J segment lost 5 bases and the V segment lost 3 bases, leaving 5 bases of the junction unmatched. The CDR3 is made up of 14 amino acids. Germline lookup yields CDR1 SGHNT and CDR2 YENEEA. Written as DNA, the CDR3 is TGTGCCAGCAGCTTGGACAGGGGCTCTCACGAGCAGTACTTC. Protein: CASSLDRGSHEQYF.

The chain links TRBV4-1 to TRBJ2-7; D unclear. Between the trimmed V and J ends, which lost 0 bases and 10 bases, there was a span of 7 bases. Looked up from germline, CDR1 is MGHRA and CDR2 is YSYEKL. CDR3 size: 11 residues. The CDR3 nucleotides are TGCGCCAGCAGCCAAGAATCGAAACAGTACTTC. Protein: CASSQESKQYF.

CDR3 protein: CASSPTGTGDYEQYF. The CDR3, as DNA: TGTGCCAGCTCACCCACCGGGACAGGGGACTACGAGCAGTACTTC. The V and J genes are TRBV18 and TRBJ2-7; TRBD1 agrees at 10 bases. Trimming at V came to 3 bases and at J to 3 bases, leaving 5 bases not matched to a gene. The CDR3 has 15 residues. CDR1 KGHSH and CDR2 LQKENI come from the germline V gene. The whole variable domain, filled in from reference TRBV18 and TRBJ2-7, reads NAGVMQNPRHLVRRRGQEARLRCSPMKGHSHVYWYRQLPEEGLKFMVYLQKENIIDESGMPKERFSAEFPKEGPSILRIQQVVRGDSAAYFCASSPTGTGDYEQYFGPGTRLTVT.

This clonotype showed up just a few times. The chain uses TRBV16 and TRBJ1-5; TRBD1 might be the D (5 bases). The CDR3 extends over 15 amino acids. Between the trimmed V and J ends, which lost 0 bases and 3 bases, there was a span of 9 bases. CDR1 is KGHSY and CDR2 is FQNENV in the germline V gene. The CDR3 loop reads CASSQSTASNQPQHF. The CDR3 bases are TGTGCCAGCAGCCAATCGACAGCTTCCAATCAGCCCCAGCATTTT. The entire variable domain, with the rest obtained from reference TRBV16 and TRBJ1-5, is as follows: GEEVAQTPKHLVRGEGQKAKLYCAPIKGHSYVFWYQQVLKNEFKFLISFQNENVFDETGMPKERFSAKCLPNSPCSLEIQATKLEDSAVYFCASSQSTASNQPQHFGDGTRLSIL.

The V call is TRBV28, the J call TRBJ2-7, with 9 bases matching TRBD1. V lost 6 bases to trimming and J lost 2 bases; unmatched junction nucleotides: 5. This CDR3 has 14 amino acids. CDR1 is MDHEN, CDR2 SYDVKM, per germline. The CDR3: CASRNRGPTYEQYF. CDR3 DNA sequence: TGTGCCAGCAGGAACAGGGGGCCCACCTACGAGCAGTACTTC.

The chain has TRBV20-1 and TRBJ2-7; 8 positions match TRBD1. After removal of 5 bases from V and 1 base from J, the junction contained 13 bases not matched to a gene. Germline CDR1 and CDR2: DFQATT and SNEGSKA (reference sequence). This CDR3 spans 16 amino acids. The CDR3 is CSAGNRDRGVSYEQYF. The CDR3 DNA is TGCAGTGCTGGCAACCGCGACAGGGGAGTTTCCTACGAGCAGTACTTC.

The J gene is TRBJ2-3, the V gene TRBV9, with unresolved D. CDR3 length: 14 residues. Trimming took 0 bases from V and 1 from J, leaving 6 bases between them. CDR1 is SGDLS and CDR2 is YYNGEE in the germline V gene. Here the CDR3 DNA reads TGTGCCAGCAGCGTAGAGTGGGGCACAGATACGCAGTATTTT. This gives the protein CASSVEWGTDTQYF.

CDR3 region: CSAPRQTDTEAFF. The CDR3 DNA follows: TGCAGTGCTCCCCGACAAACGGACACTGAAGCTTTCTTT. The genes are TRBV20-1 and TRBJ1-1; D is uncertain. The CDR3 is 13 residues long. The germline V gene has CDR1 DFQATT and CDR2 SNEGSKA (reference sequence). Trimming took off 5 bases at V and 3 bases at J, with 13 bases between the two ends.

The genes are TRBV9 and TRBJ2-2; D gene unclear. V gave up 4 bases and J gave up 7 bases, with 23 bases separating them. The CDR3 is 17 residues long. The germline gives CDR1 SGDLS, CDR2 YYNGEE. The CDR3 coding sequence is TGTGCCAGCAGCTCACGTGCAGGTTATCCTTATGTCGGGGAGCTGTTTTTT. This codes for CASSSRAGYPYVGELFF. Using reference TRBV9 and TRBJ2-2 for the parts outside the CDR3, the full variable domain is DSGVTQTPKHLITATGQRVTLRCSPRSGDLSVYWYQQSLDQGLQFLIQYYNGEERAKGNILERFSAQQFPDLHSELNLSSLELGDSALYFCASSSRAGYPYVGELFFGEGSRLTVL.

The chain couples TRBV5-1 to TRBJ1-2, with 8 bases aligning to TRBD1. The germline V gene has CDR1 SGHRS and CDR2 YFSETQ. The ends lost 4 bases at V and 5 bases at J; junction bases unmatched: 10. The CDR3 totals 15 residues. DNA for the CDR3: TGCGCCAGCAGCCTTGCAGGGGGCGCGGAATATGGCTACACCTTC. Translation: CASSLAGGAEYGYTF.

The rearrangement uses TRBV30 and TRBJ1-2; TRBD1 aligns across 7 bases. The CDR3 is 14 amino acids. With V trimmed by 2 bases and J by 3 bases, 6 bases remained unmatched. Germline V CDR1 and CDR2: GTSNPN, SVGIG (reference sequence). The CDR3 protein is CAWSPGQWDYGYTF. The DNA of the CDR3 is TGTGCCTGGAGTCCGGGACAGTGGGACTATGGCTACACCTTC.

CDR3: CASRPRQGRGNQPQHF. CDR3 nucleotide sequence: TGTGCCAGCAGACCCAGACAGGGCCGGGGCAATCAGCCCCAGCATTTT. J is TRBJ1-5 and V is TRBV27; 7 nucleotides match TRBD1. The CDR3 consists of 16 residues. Trimming cost V 6 bases and J 2 bases; bases outside gene matches: 10. Germline loops: CDR1 MNHEY, CDR2 SMNVEV (reference sequence).

The chain employs TRBV9 and TRBJ1-4; unclear D gene. The germline gives CDR1 SGDLS, CDR2 YYNGEE. The CDR3 loop spans 14 amino acids. The V and J ends lost 3 bases and 3 bases respectively, with 9 bases between them. CDR3 DNA sequence: TGTGCCAGCAGCGCCAACCCCTCTAATGAAAAACTGTTTTTT. Translating it yields CASSANPSNEKLFF.

This clonotype was detected once. V usage is TRBV5-4 and J usage is TRBJ2-5; D call uncertain. From germline, CDR1 is SGHNT and CDR2 YYREEE (reference sequence). The CDR3 spans 14 residues. Trimming cost V 0 bases and J 3 bases, with 9 bases left between them. CDR3 region: CASSLVSRKETQYF. The CDR3 nucleotides read TGTGCCAGCAGCTTGGTTTCTCGTAAAGAGACCCAGTACTTC. The full variable domain, rest sourced from reference TRBV5-4 and TRBJ2-5, is ETGVTQSPTHLIKTRGQQVTLRCSSQSGHNTVSWYQQALGQGPQFIFQYYREEENGRGNFPPRFSGLQFPNYSSELNVNALELDDSALYLCASSLVSRKETQYFGPGTRLLVL.

This clonotype was found once. V gene TRBV10-3 combines with J gene TRBJ1-1; unclear D gene. This CDR3 is 14 amino acids long. Between the trimmed V and J ends, which lost 5 bases and 3 bases, there was a span of 13 bases. CDR1 ENHRY and CDR2 SYGVKD come from the germline V gene. The CDR3 region is CAISPSPGHTEAFF. CDR3 sequence (DNA): TGTGCCATCAGTCCTAGCCCCGGACACACTGAAGCTTTCTTT.

The chain couples TRBV20-1 to TRBJ1-1, with D maybe TRBD1 (5 bases). Germline CDR1 DFQATT, CDR2 SNEGSKA (reference sequence). This CDR3 is 12 amino acids long. In DNA form, the CDR3 reads TGCAGATCCGGGGCTTCGAACACTGAAGCTTTCTTT. It codes for CRSGASNTEAFF.

This clonotype was detected only once. The rearrangement uses TRBV4-2 and TRBJ2-6; TRBD2 is a possible D gene (5 bases). The CDR3 sequence is 15 residues long. Trimming removed 4 bases from V and 0 bases from J, with 7 bases in between. Germline V gene sequence: CDR1 LGHNA, CDR2 YNFKEQ. The DNA of the CDR3 is TGTGCCAGCAGCCCCCGGGACTCTGGGGCCAACGTCCTGACTTTC. Residues: CASSPRDSGANVLTF.

This chain connects TRBV27 to TRBJ1-6; no clear D gene. The ends were cut back, 5 bases at V and 10 bases at J, with 18 bases in the middle. The CDR3 length is 15 residues. The germline V gene encodes CDR1 MNHEY and CDR2 SMNVEV (reference sequence). CDR3 protein: CASSPTTILNSPLHF. The CDR3 bases are TGTGCCAGCAGTCCCACAACTATCTTAAACTCACCCCTCCACTTT.

The gene calls are TRBV28 and TRBJ2-2; 12 bases line up with TRBD2. The CDR3 sequence is 17 residues long. The V gene end was trimmed by 6 bases and the J gene end by 6 bases; junction bases not matched to a gene: 11. Germline CDR1 is MDHEN and CDR2 is SYDVKM. CDR3 coding DNA: TGTGCCAGCAGCTCCCTCGGACTAGCGGGGAGTTCCGGGGAGCTGTTTTTT. It codes for CASSSLGLAGSSGELFF.

This rearrangement joins TRBV7-9 to TRBJ1-4, with D perhaps TRBD1 (5 bases). The CDR3 is made up of 15 amino acids. In germline, CDR1 is SEHNR, CDR2 FQNEAQ (reference sequence). V was clipped by 5 bases and J by 5 bases, with 15 bases between them. This CDR3 is CASSQDSRVNEKLFF. For the CDR3, the DNA is TGTGCCAGCAGCCAAGATAGCAGGGTAAATGAAAAACTGTTTTTT.

J is TRBJ2-7 and V is TRBV5-1; TRBD1 agrees at 8 bases. Germline CDR1 reads SGHRS; CDR2 reads YFSETQ. V shed 5 bases, J shed 5 bases, and the junction held 12 bases outside the gene matches. The CDR3 consists of 15 residues. In nucleotides, the CDR3 is TGCGCCAGCAGGGGGAGCGACAGGGGAAGGAACGAGCAGTACTTC. As protein: CASRGSDRGRNEQYF.

The chain uses TRBV20-1 and TRBJ1-2, with D possibly TRBD1 on 6 matching bases. The CDR3 has 13 residues. Germline CDR1 DFQATT, CDR2 SNEGSKA (reference sequence). The V end lost 5 bases, the J end lost 4 bases, and 14 bases lay between the germline ends. CDR3 residues: CSAVKDSPYGYTF. The CDR3 DNA follows: TGCAGTGCTGTGAAGGACAGCCCCTATGGCTACACCTTC.

On this clonotype itself: The junction shows a germline mismatch at one end, possibly a read error. The V call is TRBV7-7, the J call TRBJ2-1, with 8 bases matching TRBD2. Germline CDR1 SSHAT, CDR2 FNYEAQ (reference sequence). This CDR3 comprises 15 residues. The CDR3 sequence is CASSVRGGSYNEQFF. Here the CDR3 DNA reads TGTGCTAGCAGCGTCCGGGGGGGCTCCTACAATGAGCAGTTCTTC.

The chain has TRBV12-3 or TRBV12-4 and TRBJ2-3; D uncertain. The V and J ends lost 1 base and 3 bases respectively, with 5 bases between them. The CDR3 consists of 13 residues. CDR3 sequence reads: CASSLGVTDTQYF. CDR3 DNA: TGTGCCAGCAGTTTAGGGGTTACAGATACGCAGTATTTT.

V and J are TRBV28 and TRBJ1-2; TRBD1 agrees at 7 bases. The germline gives CDR1 MDHEN, CDR2 SYDVKM. With V trimmed by 9 bases and J by 5 bases, 12 bases remained unmatched. This CDR3 is 14 amino acids long. The CDR3 here is CASISGTALYGYTF. The CDR3 DNA sequence: TGTGCCAGTATTTCCGGGACAGCTTTATATGGCTACACCTTC.

The chain carries TRBV28 and TRBJ1-1; perhaps TRBD1 as D (5 bases). V was cut by 2 bases and J by 8 bases, with 12 bases left in between. The germline CDR1 and CDR2 sequences are MDHEN and SYDVKM. The CDR3 runs to 13 residues. CDR3 DNA sequence: TGTGCCAGCAGTTTAGACGGGGGGGTGGAAGCTTTCTTT. It yields the protein CASSLDGGVEAFF.